The entry that follows covers one T cell receptor (beta chain) sequence. The target antigen is unknown. Synthesis of TCR cDNA relied on 5'RACE template switching, which attached a universal primer site and UMIs. TCRdb redid the calling of the 5' RACE reads with MiXCR, one entry per CDR3 protein. The sample has 300,000 to 350,000 distinct CDR3 sequences; around 10% are singletons. There are 15 residues in the CDR3. The V segment lost 3 bases and the J segment 5 bases; nucleotides outside the gene matches: 8. The germline CDR1 and CDR2 sequences are MDHEN and SYDVKM. This sample was included in a study of T cells after yellow fever vaccination. Across the study: It was SMART-Seq v4 Ultra Low Input that prepared the fractions with low cell numbers. Study-wide results and limits: Weaker in magnitude, the secondary response showed a faster peak on day 5 versus 15.

The rearrangement links TRBV28 to TRBJ2-3; 7 bases align to TRBD2. This TCR derives from a man younger than 30 who received the YFV17D yellow fever vaccine. Sequencing used CD4+ T cells sorted from PBMCs, obtained 45 days after the yellow fever booster vaccination. The CDR3: CASSFGAGVQDTQYF. CDR3 nucleotide sequence: TGTGCCAGCAGTTTCGGCGCGGGGGTTCAAGATACGCAGTATTTT.